The 31 T cell receptor beta chains below were found in one sample sequenced in a study of cytomegalovirus exposure and HLA in healthy donors. It was with 60 Vbeta and 13 Jbeta primers that the PCR ran. Profiling relied on immunoSEQ multiplex PCR, and the TCRdb table lists in-frame clones only, not all of them. There are approximately 110,000 clones in the sample; 70% to 80% occur only once, and 8% to 8.5% lies in the top ten. Input material: PBMCs. These receptors all stem from a woman aged 40 to 50 in good health and CMV-seropositive.

The rearrangement links TRBV6-1 to TRBJ1-1, with D tentatively TRBD1 (6 bases). The CDR3 extends over 13 amino acids. The V end lost 7 bases, the J end lost 0 bases, and 9 bases lay between the germline ends. CDR1 MNHNS and CDR2 SASEGT come from the germline V gene. The DNA of the CDR3 is TGTGCCAGCACTGGACAGATGAACACTGAAGCTTTCTTT. Its translation is CASTGQMNTEAFF.

The chain employs TRBV7-2 and TRBJ1-3; 8 nucleotides match TRBD1. Trimming cost V 3 bases and J 10 bases; bases outside gene matches: 5. The germline gives CDR1 SGHTA, CDR2 FQGNSA. The CDR3 loop spans 13 amino acids. This CDR3 reads CASSLGQVRTIYF. The DNA of the CDR3 is TGTGCCAGCAGCTTGGGACAGGTTCGAACCATATATTTT.

A remark on this clone: This sample includes further DNA sequences coding for the same CDR3. The rearrangement uses TRBV29-1 and TRBJ2-5; 8 bases agree with TRBD1. Germline CDR1 SQVTM, CDR2 ANQGSEA. CDR3 length: 13 residues. V lost 7 bases, J lost 5 bases, and 9 bases stayed unmatched. The CDR3 here is CSAARGLDETQYF. In DNA form, the CDR3 reads TGCAGCGCAGCCAGGGGGCTCGATGAGACCCAGTACTTC.

The V gene is TRBV6-6, the J gene TRBJ1-5, with TRBD1 matching over 8 bases. From germline, CDR1 is MNHNY and CDR2 SVGAGI (reference sequence). This CDR3 contains 16 residues. Germline trimming cut 5 bases from V and 4 bases from J; bases unmatched to any gene: 10. The CDR3 region is CASSPTSRQGNQPQHF. The DNA for the CDR3 is TGTGCCAGCAGTCCAACCTCTCGACAGGGGAATCAGCCCCAGCATTTT.

This chain joins TRBV2 and TRBJ1-5; D is possibly TRBD1 (6 bases). V was trimmed by 3 bases and J by 6 bases, leaving 12 bases between them. Per germline, CDR1 SNHLY and CDR2 FYNNEI. The CDR3 contains 14 residues. Here the CDR3 reads CASSDGRGPQPQHF. In nucleotides, the CDR3 is TGTGCCAGCAGTGATGGCAGGGGTCCTCAGCCCCAGCATTTT.

CDR3 nucleotides: TGCAGCGTGGTGCGACAGGGGGCTAACTATGGCTACACCTTC. This encodes CSVVRQGANYGYTF. The rearrangement links TRBV29-1 to TRBJ1-2; 9 bases map to TRBD1. This CDR3 contains 14 residues. CDR1 is SQVTM, CDR2 ANQGSEA, per germline. Trimming cost V 6 bases and J 0 bases; bases outside gene matches: 5.

The CDR3 nucleotides read TGTGCCAGCAGTGAATCGCAGGGGGATCAAACCCAGCATTTT. It codes for CASSESQGDQTQHF. J is TRBJ1-5 and V is TRBV6-1, with 7 bases lining up with TRBD1. The germline V gene encodes CDR1 MNHNS and CDR2 SASEGT. V trimming: 2 bases; J trimming: 11 bases; junction bases outside the gene matches: 9. CDR3 size: 14 residues.

This clone was seen more than once but under ten times. The chain has TRBV12-5 and TRBJ1-2; 7 bases are shared with TRBD1. The CDR3 runs 12 residues. The germline gives CDR1 LGHNT, CDR2 FRNRAP. V lost 7 bases and J lost 5; bases outside the gene matches: 4. DNA of the CDR3: TGTGCTAGTGCCGCACAGGGGTATGGCTACACCTTC. Its protein product is CASAAQGYGYTF.

The rearrangement joins TRBV7-9 to TRBJ1-2, with 8 bases fitting TRBD1. This CDR3 is built from 14 residues. Germline loops: CDR1 SEHNR, CDR2 FQNEAQ (reference sequence). V was clipped by 5 bases and J by 2 bases; unmatched bases: 4. The CDR3: CASSLRQGNYGYTF. The DNA of the CDR3 is TGTGCCAGCAGCCTTAGACAGGGGAACTATGGCTACACCTTC.

This sequence joins TRBV5-4 and TRBJ1-2; 8 nucleotides match TRBD1. Unmatched junction bases numbered 7, after V lost 5 bases and J lost 1 base. CDR3 size: 15 residues. Looked up from germline, CDR1 is SGHNT and CDR2 is YYREEE (reference sequence). The CDR3 loop reads CASRTGTGLNYGYTF. In DNA form, the CDR3 reads TGTGCCAGCAGGACCGGGACAGGTCTTAACTATGGCTACACCTTC.

The chain recombines TRBV7-2 with TRBJ2-6; D gene uncertain. Deletions cut 3 bases from V and 11 bases from J, with 11 bases between. Germline V CDR1 and CDR2: SGHTA, FQGNSA. CDR3 length: 13 amino acids. Written as DNA, the CDR3 is TGTGCCAGCAGCTTCAGTACAGAAGACGTCCTGACTTTC. This translates into CASSFSTEDVLTF.

CDR3 residues: CASSLGQSYGYTF. The CDR3 DNA reads TGTGCCAGCAGTTTAGGACAGAGCTATGGCTACACCTTC. The V gene is TRBV27, the J gene TRBJ1-2, with a weak D call TRBD1 (6 bases). Germline V gene lookup returns CDR1 MNHEY and CDR2 SMNVEV (reference sequence). The CDR3 contains 13 residues. The V and J ends lost 2 bases and 4 bases respectively, with 8 bases between them.

This rearrangement joins TRBV10-3 to TRBJ1-1; 9 bases line up with TRBD1. The length of the CDR3 is 15 residues. Germline V gives CDR1 ENHRY, CDR2 SYGVKD. With V trimmed by 2 bases and J by 2 bases, 3 bases remained unmatched. The CDR3 region is CAISEMGQGNTEAFF. The CDR3, as DNA: TGTGCCATCAGTGAGATGGGACAGGGAAACACTGAAGCTTTCTTT.

The rearrangement joins TRBV2 to TRBJ2-5, with TRBD2 matching 9 bases. CDR3 size: 14 residues. Germline CDR1 reads SNHLY; CDR2 reads FYNNEI. Germline trimming cut 8 bases from V and 1 base from J; bases unmatched to any gene: 5. The CDR3 DNA reads as TGTGCCAGCGGGCTGCGGGGGGGCCAAGAGACCCAGTACTTC. This sequence encodes CASGLRGGQETQYF.

Only a few counts were recorded for this clone. CDR3 amino acids: CATSRDRRSNQPQHF. Here the CDR3 DNA reads TGTGCCACCAGCAGAGACCGGAGGAGCAATCAGCCCCAGCATTTT. The chain employs TRBV15 and TRBJ1-5, with D unclear. The V end was cut by 0 bases, the J end by 1 base, with 7 bases between. Germline CDR1 LNHNV, CDR2 YYDKDF (reference sequence). The CDR3 consists of 15 residues.

This clone was seen just once. This chain connects TRBV18 to TRBJ2-1; TRBD2 might be the D (6 bases). This CDR3 has 16 amino acids. The V end was cut by 5 bases, the J end by 5 bases, with 19 bases between. Germline values: CDR1 KGHSH, CDR2 LQKENI. The CDR3, as DNA: TGTGCCAGCTCAAAACCCGGCGGGGCCGGGGACAATGAGCAGTTCTTC. This gives the protein CASSKPGGAGDNEQFF.

The chain carries TRBV15 and TRBJ2-3; 10 bases align to TRBD2. Unmatched junction bases numbered 3, after V lost 0 bases and J lost 6 bases. Germline V gene sequence: CDR1 LNHNV, CDR2 YYDKDF (reference sequence). This CDR3 is 15 amino acids long. The CDR3 DNA follows: TGTGCCACCAGCAGAGAAGCGGGGGGGCCGGATACGCAGTATTTT. It translates to CATSREAGGPDTQYF. The whole variable domain, remainder taken from reference TRBV15 and TRBJ2-3, is DAMVIQNPRYQVTQFGKPVTLSCSQTLNHNVMYWYQQKSSQAPKLLFHYYDKDFNNEADTPDNFQSRRPNTSFCFLDIRSPGLGDTAMYLCATSREAGGPDTQYFGPGTRLTVL.

This chain links TRBV7-9 with TRBJ2-5, with D possibly TRBD2 on 6 matching bases. The CDR3 is made up of 14 amino acids. The germline CDR1 and CDR2 sequences are SEHNR and FQNEAQ (reference sequence). Between the trimmed V and J ends, which lost 5 bases and 1 base, there was a span of 11 bases. The CDR3 nucleotides read TGTGCCAGCAGCGGAGGCGGGATCCAAGAGACCCAGTACTTC. Encoded protein: CASSGGGIQETQYF.

This clone has just one count. This chain uses TRBV7-2 with TRBJ1-2; D unclear. V lost 5 bases, J lost 2 bases, and 9 bases lay in between. The CDR3 length is 13 residues. CDR1 is SGHTA, CDR2 FQGNSA, per germline. The CDR3 DNA reads TGTGCCAGCAGCGTCGGAGGGAACTATGGCTACACCTTC. It codes for CASSVGGNYGYTF. Full variable domain (missing parts from reference TRBV7-2 and TRBJ1-2): GAGVSQSPSNKVTEKGKDVELRCDPISGHTALYWYRQSLGQGLEFLIYFQGNSAPDKSGLPSDRFSAERTGGSVSTLTIQRTQQEDSAVYLCASSVGGNYGYTFGSGTRLTVV.

The J gene is TRBJ1-1, the V gene TRBV27; TRBD1 is a possible D gene (6 bases). The CDR3 has 13 amino acids. In germline, CDR1 is MNHEY, CDR2 SMNVEV (reference sequence). With 4 bases removed from V and 2 bases from J, the gap between germline ends came to 8 bases. DNA of the CDR3: TGTGCCAGCAGTTGGACAGAAAACACTGAAGCTTTCTTT. Amino acid sequence: CASSWTENTEAFF.

This chain connects TRBV9 to TRBJ2-5; D gene uncertain. The CDR3 sequence is 16 residues long. Trimming pared 4 bases from V and 5 bases from J, leaving 21 bases between. Germline CDR1 reads SGDLS; CDR2 reads YYNGEE. The CDR3 DNA follows: TGTGCCAGCAGCACTTACTCGGAGCTGCTAATGGAGACCCAGTACTTC. It encodes CASSTYSELLMETQYF.

V is TRBV6-5 and J is TRBJ2-4, with 7 bases aligning to TRBD1. Germline values: CDR1 MNHEY, CDR2 SVGAGI. CDR3 length: 15 amino acids. Trimming cost V 0 bases and J 2 bases; bases outside gene matches: 1. CDR3 in DNA: TGTGCCAGCAGTTACTCACAGGGGACCAAAAACATTCAGTACTTC. Its translation: CASSYSQGTKNIQYF.

A single count supports this clone. This chain joins TRBV18 and TRBJ1-5, with 9 bases that match TRBD1. Trimming cost V 5 bases and J 5 bases; bases outside gene matches: 4. The CDR3 has 14 residues. CDR1 is KGHSH and CDR2 is LQKENI in the germline V gene. CDR3 DNA: TGTGCCAGCTCAAAGCGGACAGGGGATCAGCCCCAGCATTTT. It translates to CASSKRTGDQPQHF.

V is TRBV7-2 and J is TRBJ1-3; D is unclear. V lost 6 bases, J lost 4 bases, and 16 bases lay in between. In germline, CDR1 is SGHTA, CDR2 FQGNSA. CDR3 length equals 15 residues. CDR3 loop: CASSRDNLAGNTIYF. As DNA, the CDR3 is TGTGCCAGCAGTAGAGACAATCTAGCAGGAAACACCATATATTTT. The variable domain in full, completed from reference TRBV7-2 and TRBJ1-3, reads GAGVSQSPSNKVTEKGKDVELRCDPISGHTALYWYRQSLGQGLEFLIYFQGNSAPDKSGLPSDRFSAERTGGSVSTLTIQRTQQEDSAVYLCASSRDNLAGNTIYFGEGSWLTVV.

The chain's CDR3 is CASINGGRTYEQYF. CDR3 nucleotides: TGTGCCAGCATCAACGGGGGACGGACCTACGAGCAGTACTTC. This chain joins TRBV6-6 and TRBJ2-5; tentatively, D is TRBD2 (6 bases). The better agreement between TRBJ2-7 and the DNA end casts doubt on the J call. CDR1 and CDR2 from the germline V gene are MNHNY and SVGAGI (reference sequence). CDR3 length: 14 residues.

The J gene is TRBJ1-6, the V gene TRBV7-9; D is possibly TRBD1 (5 bases). This CDR3 has 17 amino acids. The germline V gene encodes CDR1 SEHNR and CDR2 FQNEAQ (reference sequence). The V and J ends lost 1 base and 0 bases respectively, with 10 bases between them. The CDR3 sequence: CASSLGDGHSYNSPLHF. CDR3 nucleotide sequence: TGTGCCAGCAGCTTAGGAGATGGACACTCCTATAATTCACCCCTCCACTTT. Based on the CDR3 plus reference TRBV7-9 and TRBJ1-6, the full variable domain is DTGVSQNPRHKITKRGQNVTFRCDPISEHNRLYWYRQTLGQGPEFLTYFQNEAQLEKSRLLSDRFSAERPKGSFSTLEIQRTEQGDSAMYLCASSLGDGHSYNSPLHFGNGTRLTVT.

The chain links TRBV29-1 to TRBJ1-2; D is possibly TRBD1 (6 bases). The CDR3 is 12 amino acids. The germline gives CDR1 SQVTM, CDR2 ANQGSEA. V was pared by 5 bases and J by 8 bases, with 15 bases between. The CDR3 bases are TGCAGCGTTTCCCTACAGGGCCCAGGCTACACCTTC. Translating it yields CSVSLQGPGYTF. Full variable domain (missing parts from reference TRBV29-1 and TRBJ1-2): SAVISQKPSRDICQRGTSLTIQCQVDSQVTMMFWYRQQPGQSLTLIATANQGSEATYESGFVIDKFPISRPNLTFSTLTVSNMSPEDSSIYLCSVSLQGPGYTFGSGTRLTVV.

The chain couples TRBV4-1 to TRBJ1-3; the D gene is possibly TRBD1 (5 bases). Germline V CDR1 and CDR2: MGHRA, YSYEKL. The CDR3 contains 15 residues. V was cut by 2 bases and J by 4 bases, with 12 bases left in between. CDR3 residues: CASSQRGEGGNTIYF. The CDR3 DNA sequence: TGCGCCAGCAGCCAAAGAGGGGAGGGCGGAAACACCATATATTTT.

This chain links TRBV4-2 with TRBJ2-5; 8 bases fit TRBD2. CDR3 length: 15 amino acids. Germline-derived CDR1 and CDR2 are LGHNA and YNFKEQ. The V gene end was trimmed by 5 bases and the J gene end by 4 bases; junction bases not matched to a gene: 9. The CDR3 sequence: CASSGVGGGGETQYF. In DNA, the CDR3 is TGTGCCAGCAGCGGGGTCGGGGGGGGTGGAGAGACCCAGTACTTC.

The genes are TRBV4-2 and TRBJ1-4, with D perhaps TRBD1 (6 bases). CDR3 size: 16 residues. V lost 1 base and J 7 bases, leaving 16 bases between the germline ends. Germline values: CDR1 LGHNA, CDR2 YNFKEQ. The CDR3 coding sequence is TGTGCCAGCAGCCAAGTACCGGGGGGGCTGCTTGAAAAACTGTTTTTT. Protein product: CASSQVPGGLLEKLFF.

J is TRBJ2-1 and V is TRBV5-6; perhaps TRBD2 as D (5 bases). Trimming left V 1 base short and J 6 bases short, with 11 bases between. Germline assignment: CDR1 SGHDT and CDR2 YYEEEE. The CDR3 consists of 14 residues. CDR3 residues: CASSLSLRVNEQFF. CDR3 nucleotides: TGTGCCAGCAGCTTGTCCTTGAGGGTCAATGAGCAGTTCTTC. The entire variable domain, with the rest obtained from reference TRBV5-6 and TRBJ2-1, is as follows: DAGVTQSPTHLIKTRGQQVTLRCSPKSGHDTVSWYQQALGQGPQFIFQYYEEEERQRGNFPDRFSGHQFPNYSSELNVNALLLGDSALYLCASSLSLRVNEQFFGPGTRLTVL.